This is a list of T cell receptor beta chains from one sample in a study of blood T cell repertoires in COVID-19. Produced via immunoSEQ multiplex PCR; TCRdb's table is partial and in-frame only. The sample records about 170,000 clones, 80% to 85% being singletons. Sample: peripheral blood. The origin of the receptors is a woman in her seventies with COVID-19, enrolled during active disease. Both conserved end residues are part of each CDR3. A D gene is named only where the DNA matches it firmly. Some rows mark clone size as missing; the rest say once, few, many or name a class of expanded clone.

CDR3aa: CASGLDRVSYNEQFF
CDR3nt: TGTGCCAGCGGCTTAGACAGGGTCTCCTACAATGAGCAGTTCTTC
v_gene: TRBV6-5
abundance: -
d_gene: TRBD1
j_gene: TRBJ2-1

CDR3aa: CASSFRGLRGYTF
CDR3nt: TGTGCCAGCAGTTTTAGGGGGCTGAGGGGCTACACCTTC
v_gene: TRBV28
abundance: -
d_gene: TRBD1
j_gene: TRBJ1-2

CDR3aa: CASRTPGRETQYF
CDR3nt: TGTGCCAGTAGAACCCCCGGGAGGGAGACCCAGTACTTC
v_gene: TRBV12-3/TRBV12-4
abundance: -
d_gene: TRBD2
j_gene: TRBJ2-5

CDR3aa: CAWYGGTEAFF
CDR3nt: TGTGCCTGGTACGGGGGCACTGAAGCTTTCTTT
v_gene: TRBV30
abundance: -
d_gene: -
j_gene: TRBJ1-1

CDR3aa: CASSIPEAVEAFF
CDR3nt: TGTGCCAGCAGTATCCCGGAGGCGGTTGAAGCTTTCTTT
v_gene: TRBV28
abundance: -
d_gene: -
j_gene: TRBJ1-1

CDR3aa: CASSESWGADTQYF
CDR3nt: TGTGCCAGCAGTGAAAGTTGGGGGGCAGATACGCAGTATTTT
v_gene: TRBV6-1
abundance: -
d_gene: -
j_gene: TRBJ2-3

CDR3aa: CASRRDRRKGTRVSEQFF
CDR3nt: TGCGCCAGCAGAAGGGACAGACGAAAGGGGACTAGGGTAAGTGAGCAGTTCTTC
v_gene: TRBV5-1
abundance: -
d_gene: -
j_gene: TRBJ2-1

CDR3aa: CASGLVTLGRKKETQYF
CDR3nt: TGTGCTAGTGGTTTGGTAACTCTAGGTCGGAAAAAAGAGACCCAGTACTTC
v_gene: TRBV12-5
abundance: few
d_gene: -
j_gene: TRBJ2-5

CDR3aa: CASTGSPGGFGNQPQHF
CDR3nt: TGTGCCAGCACCGGCAGTCCAGGGGGTTTTGGCAATCAGCCCCAGCATTTT
v_gene: TRBV2
abundance: -
d_gene: TRBD1
j_gene: TRBJ1-5

CDR3aa: CASSAGTLSLQETQYF
CDR3nt: TGTGCCAGCAGTGCCGGGACACTTTCACTCCAAGAGACCCAGTACTTC
v_gene: TRBV6-1
abundance: -
d_gene: -
j_gene: TRBJ2-5

CDR3aa: CASSLAGGGGSYEQYF
CDR3nt: TGCGCCAGCAGCTTGGCCGGTGGAGGAGGGTCCTACGAGCAGTACTTC
v_gene: TRBV5-1
abundance: -
d_gene: -
j_gene: TRBJ2-7

CDR3aa: CASSLGGGSHSYNEQFF
CDR3nt: TGTGCCAGCAGCTTAGGGGGTGGGAGCCACTCCTACAATGAGCAGTTCTTC
v_gene: TRBV11-2
abundance: -
d_gene: -
j_gene: TRBJ2-1

CDR3aa: CASSPPGGGVTGELFF
CDR3nt: TGTGCCAGCTCACCACCGGGCGGGGGGGTCACCGGGGAGCTGTTTTTT
v_gene: TRBV18
abundance: -
d_gene: TRBD2
j_gene: TRBJ2-2

CDR3aa: CSASGSETQYF
CDR3nt: TGCAGCGCCTCCGGGTCAGAGACCCAGTACTTC
v_gene: TRBV29-1
abundance: -
d_gene: -
j_gene: TRBJ2-5

CDR3aa: CASSPGQGSEAFF
CDR3nt: TGTGCCAGCAGCCCAGGACAGGGGTCTGAAGCTTTCTTT
v_gene: TRBV11-2
abundance: -
d_gene: TRBD1
j_gene: TRBJ1-1

CDR3aa: CSVRRSAGELFF
CDR3nt: TGCAGCGTCCGACGGAGCGCCGGGGAGCTGTTTTTT
v_gene: TRBV29-1
abundance: -
d_gene: -
j_gene: TRBJ2-2

CDR3aa: CASSAPSAVSNAEAFF
CDR3nt: TGTGCCAGCAGCGCCCCTTCCGCGGTTTCGAACGCTGAAGCTTTCTTT
v_gene: TRBV11-2
abundance: -
d_gene: -
j_gene: TRBJ1-1

CDR3aa: CASQGGGSTDTQYF
CDR3nt: TGTGCCAGCCAGGGCGGGGGAAGCACAGATACGCAGTATTTT
v_gene: TRBV28
abundance: -
d_gene: TRBD2
j_gene: TRBJ2-3

CDR3aa: CASTATSGGEQFF
CDR3nt: TGTGCCAGCACCGCGACTAGCGGGGGTGAGCAGTTCTTC
v_gene: TRBV2
abundance: -
d_gene: TRBD2
j_gene: TRBJ2-1

CDR3aa: CASFRNGYTF
CDR3nt: TGTGCCTCATTCAGGAATGGCTACACCTTC
v_gene: TRBV28
abundance: -
d_gene: -
j_gene: TRBJ1-2

CDR3aa: CASSLWGLAGRGDTQYF
CDR3nt: TGTGCCAGCAGTTTATGGGGACTAGCGGGGCGAGGGGATACGCAGTATTTT
v_gene: TRBV27
abundance: -
d_gene: TRBD2
j_gene: TRBJ2-3

CDR3aa: CATSRDEGVMKKLFF
CDR3nt: TGTGCCACCAGCAGAGATGAGGGGGTTATGAAAAAACTGTTTTTT
v_gene: TRBV15
abundance: -
d_gene: -
j_gene: TRBJ1-4

CDR3aa: CASSWREGERDTGELFF
CDR3nt: TGCGCCAGCAGCTGGCGAGAGGGGGAGCGAGACACCGGGGAGCTGTTTTTT
v_gene: TRBV5-1
abundance: -
d_gene: -
j_gene: TRBJ2-2

CDR3aa: CASTVSGSYEQYF
CDR3nt: TGTGCCAGCACGGTTTCGGGGTCCTACGAGCAGTACTTC
v_gene: TRBV28
abundance: -
d_gene: -
j_gene: TRBJ2-7

CDR3aa: CASTVRVTYEQYF
CDR3nt: TGTGCCAGCACAGTGAGGGTTACCTACGAGCAGTACTTC
v_gene: TRBV6-5
abundance: once
d_gene: -
j_gene: TRBJ2-7

CDR3aa: CASSIGNSGNTIYF
CDR3nt: TGTGCCAGTAGTATCGGGAACTCTGGAAACACCATATATTTT
v_gene: TRBV19
abundance: -
d_gene: -
j_gene: TRBJ1-3

CDR3aa: CASSYFTGGNQPQHF
CDR3nt: TGTGCCAGCAGTTACTTTACAGGGGGCAATCAGCCCCAGCATTTT
v_gene: TRBV28
abundance: -
d_gene: TRBD1
j_gene: TRBJ1-5

CDR3aa: CATSDRGQGSGEQFF
CDR3nt: TGTGCCACCAGTGACCGGGGACAGGGGAGTGGTGAGCAGTTCTTC
v_gene: TRBV24-1
abundance: -
d_gene: TRBD1
j_gene: TRBJ2-1

CDR3aa: CASSPRKAEAFF
CDR3nt: TGTGCCAGCTCGCCCAGGAAGGCTGAAGCTTTCTTT
v_gene: TRBV2
abundance: -
d_gene: -
j_gene: TRBJ1-1

CDR3aa: CASSPGLDAGTDTQYF
CDR3nt: TGTGCCAGCTCTCCCGGACTAGATGCAGGCACAGATACGCAGTATTTT
v_gene: TRBV18
abundance: -
d_gene: TRBD2
j_gene: TRBJ2-3

CDR3aa: CASSQGGRNTEAFF
CDR3nt: TGTGCCAGCAGTCAGGGGGGAAGGAACACTGAAGCTTTCTTT
v_gene: TRBV6-5
abundance: -
d_gene: TRBD1
j_gene: TRBJ1-1

CDR3aa: CASSLVSVGNTIYF
CDR3nt: TGTGCCAGCAGCTTAGTTTCAGTTGGAAACACCATATATTTT
v_gene: TRBV11-2
abundance: -
d_gene: -
j_gene: TRBJ1-3

CDR3aa: CSVGVLLRGFLEQYF
CDR3nt: TGCAGCGTTGGAGTCTTGCTCAGGGGGTTTCTCGAGCAGTACTTC
v_gene: TRBV29-1
abundance: once
d_gene: TRBD1
j_gene: TRBJ2-7

CDR3aa: CASSVDQGAKETQYF
CDR3nt: TGTGCCAGCAGCGTAGATCAGGGGGCGAAGGAGACCCAGTACTTC
v_gene: TRBV9
abundance: few
d_gene: TRBD1
j_gene: TRBJ2-5

CDR3aa: CASSPGTAIADTQYF
CDR3nt: TGCGCCAGCAGCCCCGGGACAGCTATAGCAGATACGCAGTATTTT
v_gene: TRBV5-1
abundance: -
d_gene: TRBD1
j_gene: TRBJ2-3

CDR3aa: CASSRGTPSGNTIYF
CDR3nt: TGTGCCAGCAGCAGAGGGACTCCCTCTGGAAACACCATATATTTT
v_gene: TRBV7-9
abundance: -
d_gene: -
j_gene: TRBJ1-3

CDR3aa: CASSLTASQPQHF
CDR3nt: TGTGCCAGCAGCCTTACAGCCAGTCAGCCCCAGCATTTT
v_gene: TRBV9
abundance: -
d_gene: -
j_gene: TRBJ1-5

CDR3aa: CSSRVAANEKLFF
CDR3nt: TGCAGCTCCCGGGTGGCGGCTAATGAAAAACTGTTTTTT
v_gene: TRBV29-1
abundance: -
d_gene: -
j_gene: TRBJ1-4

CDR3aa: CASSFQTGGDTEAFF
CDR3nt: TGTGCCAGCAGCTTCCAAACAGGGGGGGACACTGAAGCTTTCTTT
v_gene: TRBV11-2
abundance: -
d_gene: TRBD1
j_gene: TRBJ1-1

CDR3aa: CASSLSGQAHEQYF
CDR3nt: TGTGCCAGCAGCCTCTCCGGACAGGCCCACGAGCAGTACTTC
v_gene: TRBV11-3
abundance: -
d_gene: TRBD1
j_gene: TRBJ2-7

CDR3aa: CASSLIGANTEAFF
CDR3nt: TGTGCCAGCAGCTTAATAGGAGCGAACACTGAAGCTTTCTTT
v_gene: TRBV7-3
abundance: -
d_gene: -
j_gene: TRBJ1-1

CDR3aa: CAATSLANYGYTF
CDR3nt: TGTGCCGCAACAAGCCTAGCTAACTATGGCTACACCTTC
v_gene: TRBV6-5
abundance: -
d_gene: -
j_gene: TRBJ1-2

CDR3aa: CASSDAYRGGIYGYTF
CDR3nt: TGTGCCAGCAGTGACGCTTACAGGGGAGGCATTTATGGCTACACCTTC
v_gene: TRBV6-4
abundance: -
d_gene: TRBD1
j_gene: TRBJ1-2

CDR3aa: CASPGQLNTEAFF
CDR3nt: TGTGCCAGTCCTGGACAGCTGAACACTGAAGCTTTCTTT
v_gene: TRBV6-5
abundance: -
d_gene: -
j_gene: TRBJ1-1

CDR3aa: CTSSSSVGRPNQPQHF
CDR3nt: TGCACCAGCAGCTCCTCGGTCGGCAGGCCTAATCAGCCCCAGCATTTT
v_gene: TRBV1
abundance: once
d_gene: -
j_gene: TRBJ1-5

CDR3aa: CASSRFRVQETQYF
CDR3nt: TGTGCCAGCAGTCGGTTTCGAGTCCAAGAGACCCAGTACTTC
v_gene: TRBV6-5
abundance: -
d_gene: -
j_gene: TRBJ2-5

CDR3aa: CASSGGLAGDIEETQYF
CDR3nt: TGTGCCAGCAGCGGGGGACTAGCGGGAGATATAGAAGAGACCCAGTACTTC
v_gene: TRBV5-6
abundance: -
d_gene: TRBD2
j_gene: TRBJ2-5

CDR3aa: CASSIGRASGGRDTQYF
CDR3nt: TGTGCCAGTAGTATAGGGAGGGCTAGCGGGGGGAGAGATACGCAGTATTTT
v_gene: TRBV19
abundance: once
d_gene: TRBD2
j_gene: TRBJ2-3